The 11 T cell receptor beta chains below were found in one sample sequenced in a study of blood T cell repertoires in COVID-19. TCRdb keeps only in-frame clones here, not all; method: immunoSEQ multiplex PCR. The table lists about 240,000 clones, 87% of them singletons. The sample comprised peripheral blood. The origin of the receptors is a man aged 55 to 70 who had recovered from COVID-19.

This chain connects TRBV14 to TRBJ2-3; no clear D gene. Trimming cost V 2 bases and J 2 bases, with 17 bases left between them. This CDR3 contains 17 residues. CDR1 SGHDN and CDR2 FVKESK come from the germline V gene. CDR3 DNA sequence: TGTGCCAGCAGCCAAACCGACTCATGGCCCCACACAGATACGCAGTATTTT. Its translation: CASSQTDSWPHTDTQYF.

The chain has TRBV5-1 and TRBJ1-2; maybe TRBD1 (6 bases). There are 15 residues in the CDR3. Trimming removed 4 bases from V and 6 bases from J, with 19 bases in between. Germline V lookup: CDR1 SGHRS, CDR2 YFSETQ. The CDR3 DNA reads TGCGCCAGCAGCCGGAAGTTCGGGGGGCTTGATGGCTACACCTTC. Encoded protein: CASSRKFGGLDGYTF. Full variable domain (missing parts from reference TRBV5-1 and TRBJ1-2): KAGVTQTPRYLIKTRGQQVTLSCSPISGHRSVSWYQQTPGQGLQFLFEYFSETQRNKGNFPGRFSGRQFSNSRSEMNVSTLELGDSALYLCASSRKFGGLDGYTFGSGTRLTVV.

This chain joins TRBV28 and TRBJ1-4; the D is unclear. The CDR3 runs to 15 residues. Germline V gives CDR1 MDHEN, CDR2 SYDVKM. V was trimmed by 0 bases and J by 3 bases, leaving 8 bases between them. The CDR3 here is CASSLWGGANEKLFF. For the CDR3, the DNA is TGTGCCAGCAGTTTATGGGGAGGTGCTAATGAAAAACTGTTTTTT.

This clone is a singleton in its sample. J is TRBJ2-2 and V is TRBV12-3 or TRBV12-4; D is possibly TRBD1 (5 bases). The CDR3 covers 12 residues. Trimming took off 8 bases at V and 6 bases at J, with 10 bases between the two ends. As DNA, the CDR3 is TGTGCCAGCGGCAGGGTCCCCGGGGAGCTGTTTTTT. It yields the protein CASGRVPGELFF.

The chain uses TRBV5-8 and TRBJ1-5, with a tentative D call TRBD1 (6 bases). Between the trimmed V and J ends, which lost 4 bases and 1 base, there was a span of 15 bases. Germline V gene sequence: CDR1 SGHTS, CDR2 YDEGEE. The CDR3 has 16 amino acids. The CDR3 spells CASSPLTGMSNQPQHF. In DNA form, the CDR3 reads TGTGCCAGCAGCCCCCTTACAGGGATGAGCAATCAGCCCCAGCATTTT.

The rearrangement joins TRBV6-5 to TRBJ2-2; 8 bases agree with TRBD2. The ends lost 2 bases at V and 3 bases at J; junction bases unmatched: 5. The length of the CDR3 is 16 residues. Looked up from germline, CDR1 is MNHEY and CDR2 is SVGAGI. Written as DNA, the CDR3 is TGTGCCAGCAGTTACGGGCGGGGGGTAGACACCGGGGAGCTGTTTTTT. It codes for CASSYGRGVDTGELFF.

This chain links TRBV30 with TRBJ2-5; 13 positions match TRBD2. The CDR3 extends over 14 amino acids. Per germline, CDR1 GTSNPN and CDR2 SVGIG (reference sequence). V was clipped by 4 bases and J by 5 bases; unmatched bases: 4. CDR3 DNA sequence: TGTGCCTGGAAACTAGCGGGGGGGCGGGAGACCCAGTACTTC. This sequence encodes CAWKLAGGRETQYF.

The chain recombines TRBV7-8 with TRBJ2-1; TRBD1 might be the D (5 bases). CDR3 size: 18 residues. Trimming left V 0 bases short and J 0 bases short, with 15 bases between. Germline V CDR1 and CDR2: SGHVS, FQNEAQ. The CDR3 DNA reads TGTGCCAGCAGCTTAGCGAACCGACAGAAATACTCCTACAATGAGCAGTTCTTC. Translation gives CASSLANRQKYSYNEQFF.

The J gene is TRBJ1-5, the V gene TRBV4-1; no firm D call. Trimming took off 0 bases at V and 4 bases at J, with 10 bases between the two ends. This CDR3 has 15 amino acids. From germline, CDR1 is MGHRA and CDR2 YSYEKL. This CDR3 is CASSQELQSNQPQHF. The CDR3 coding sequence is TGCGCCAGCAGCCAAGAGTTACAGTCGAATCAGCCCCAGCATTTT.

This clone was seen a handful of times. The V call is TRBV11-2, the J call TRBJ2-1; 7 nucleotides align to TRBD1. Germline V gives CDR1 SGHAT, CDR2 FQNNGV. The CDR3 sequence is 14 residues long. V lost 7 bases, J lost 6 bases, and 9 bases stayed unmatched. The CDR3 reads CASINRGLGNEQFF. The CDR3 DNA reads TGTGCCAGCATAAACAGGGGCCTAGGCAATGAGCAGTTCTTC.

The V and J genes are TRBV11-3 and TRBJ2-3; weak D call: TRBD1 (5 bases). The germline V and J ends were trimmed by 2 bases and 4 bases, with 10 bases remaining between them. The CDR3 totals 14 residues. In germline, CDR1 is SGHNT, CDR2 YENEEA. The CDR3 DNA is TGTGCCAGCAGCTTAAGGTCAGGGCCAGATACGCAGTATTTT. As protein: CASSLRSGPDTQYF.